This T cell receptor beta chain was obtained from a study of shared clonotypes between healthy human individuals. Study observations and caveats: Despite large depth, rarefaction showed incomplete sorted-subset sequencing. Several donors held about 5% of naive CD4 clonotypes in common.

The CDR3 contains 15 residues. V lost 1 base, J lost 5 bases, and 14 bases lay in between. The germline V gene encodes CDR1 SGHTA and CDR2 FQGNSA. The method was immunoSEQ multiplex PCR; TCRdb's version includes in-frame clones alone and lacks a portion of them. Altogether some 900,000 clones are present, approximately 80% being singletons, with the ten largest covering approximately 1.5%. Points on this clone: The antigen remains undetermined.

This receptor was identified in a man between 18 and 35 years old in good health. Sequencing was done on a sample of memory CD4+ T cells sorted from blood. Indicated subset: CD45RA-negative fraction. The J gene is TRBJ1-2, the V gene TRBV7-2; weak D call: TRBD1 (6 bases). CDR3 sequence (DNA): TGTGCCAGCAGCTTAGGTTTACAGGGAGGGTATGGCTACACCTTC. It is translated as CASSLGLQGGYGYTF.